The 18 T cell receptor beta chains below all came from one sample that was sequenced in a study of shared clonotypes between healthy human individuals. Data came from immunoSEQ multiplex PCR; TCRdb stores just in-frame clones and leaves some out. Seen here are over 850,000 clones, 70% to 80% observed once, and the top ten hold approximately 0.56%. Sequenced: memory CD4+ T cells from PBMCs. Documented subset: CD45RA-negative fraction. These receptor sequences come from a man in his late teens or twenties in good health. Some clones in this sample may be carry-over from other donors' samples.

The chain has TRBV7-2 and TRBJ2-1; 12 bases are shared with TRBD2. This CDR3 has 15 amino acids. V lost 5 bases, J lost 4 bases, and 3 bases stayed unmatched. CDR1 SGHTA and CDR2 FQGNSA come from the germline V gene. Here the CDR3 reads CASSQTSGRYNEQFF. The CDR3 bases are TGTGCCAGCAGCCAAACTAGCGGGAGGTACAATGAGCAGTTCTTC.

V is TRBV5-4 and J is TRBJ2-2, with 14 bases that match TRBD2. Germline trimming cut 4 bases from V and 5 bases from J; bases unmatched to any gene: 4. This CDR3 is 16 amino acids long. Germline values: CDR1 SGHNT, CDR2 YYREEE (reference sequence). CDR3 DNA: TGTGCCAGCAGCCGTGGGACTAGCGGGAGTACCGGGGAGCTGTTTTTT. Encoded protein: CASSRGTSGSTGELFF.

The gene calls are TRBV5-5 and TRBJ2-1; D uncertain. The CDR3 contains 15 residues. Looked up from germline, CDR1 is SGHKS and CDR2 is YYEKEE (reference sequence). The V gene lost 0 bases and the J gene lost 2 bases, with 9 bases spanning the gap. The chain's CDR3 is CASSLDPLPYNEQFF. CDR3 nucleotides: TGTGCCAGCAGCTTGGATCCCCTCCCCTACAATGAGCAGTTCTTC.

J is TRBJ1-3 and V is TRBV28; no reliable D call. Germline V gene data show CDR1 as MDHEN and CDR2 as SYDVKM. This CDR3 spans 18 amino acids. V was clipped by 6 bases and J by 0 bases, with 21 bases between them. Written as DNA, the CDR3 is TGTGCCAGCAGAATCTCTCGTTTGGGCAGCCCCTCTGGAAACACCATATATTTT. Translating it yields CASRISRLGSPSGNTIYF.

The V call is TRBV7-9, the J call TRBJ2-3; TRBD2 matches at 8 bases. V lost 5 bases to trimming and J lost 4 bases; unmatched junction nucleotides: 14. The length of the CDR3 is 17 residues. Germline V gene data show CDR1 as SEHNR and CDR2 as FQNEAQ (reference sequence). CDR3 nucleotides: TGTGCCAGCAGCCCCGCATATGGAGCGGGAGTCGCAGATACGCAGTATTTT. Protein sequence: CASSPAYGAGVADTQYF. The whole variable domain, filled in from reference TRBV7-9 and TRBJ2-3, reads DTGVSQNPRHKITKRGQNVTFRCDPISEHNRLYWYRQTLGQGPEFLTYFQNEAQLEKSRLLSDRFSAERPKGSFSTLEIQRTEQGDSAMYLCASSPAYGAGVADTQYFGPGTRLTVL.

The chain has TRBV27 and TRBJ2-1, with 8 bases matching TRBD2. The CDR3 runs 15 residues. Germline CDR1 MNHEY, CDR2 SMNVEV (reference sequence). V gave up 7 bases and J gave up 7 bases; unmatched junction bases: 12. The CDR3 region is CASTTLGTSRNEQFF. CDR3 sequence (DNA): TGTGCCAGCACCACCCTCGGGACTAGTAGGAATGAGCAGTTCTTC.

This clone was counted a few times. This rearrangement joins TRBV7-3 to TRBJ2-4; maybe TRBD2 (6 bases). V was pared by 6 bases and J by 3 bases, with 24 bases between. Germline-derived CDR1 and CDR2 are SGHTA and FQGTGA. The CDR3 runs to 18 residues. The CDR3 is CASSQKGMAGWGKNIQYF. The CDR3 nucleotides are TGTGCCAGCAGTCAGAAAGGTATGGCGGGGTGGGGCAAAAACATTCAGTACTTC.

This chain uses TRBV19 with TRBJ1-5; 10 bases match TRBD1. The CDR3 runs to 16 residues. Germline-derived CDR1 and CDR2 are LNHDA and SQIVND (reference sequence). Trimming cost V 4 bases and J 0 bases; bases outside gene matches: 3. The CDR3 DNA is TGTGCCAGTAGTACAAGGGACAGGGGTAGCAATCAGCCCCAGCATTTT. Translating it yields CASSTRDRGSNQPQHF.

The sample holds a few counts of this clone. This chain links TRBV4-3 with TRBJ2-5; D is uncertain. Germline CDR1 LGHNA, CDR2 YSLEER. The CDR3 spans 14 residues. V was cut by 0 bases and J by 4 bases, with 9 bases left in between. The CDR3 coding sequence is TGCGCCAGCAGCCAAGATGCCGGTGGAGAGACCCAGTACTTC. This encodes CASSQDAGGETQYF.

This CDR3 reads CASRPSGGASGHNEQFF. CDR3 bases: TGTGCCAGCAGACCTTCGGGTGGGGCTAGCGGTCACAATGAGCAGTTCTTC. The gene calls are TRBV28 and TRBJ2-1; 7 nucleotides line up with TRBD2. V lost 6 bases and J lost 5; bases outside the gene matches: 16. CDR1 MDHEN and CDR2 SYDVKM come from the germline V gene. The CDR3 runs to 17 residues.

The chain links TRBV2 to TRBJ1-2, with 10 positions matching TRBD1. V lost 4 bases, J lost 4 bases, and 12 bases stayed unmatched. Per germline, CDR1 SNHLY and CDR2 FYNNEI. The CDR3 has 17 residues. The CDR3 DNA follows: TGTGCCAGCAGTGGATCGACCGGGACAGGGGTTTCCTATGGCTACACCTTC. Translation: CASSGSTGTGVSYGYTF.

The CDR3 DNA reads TGTGCCAGCAGCGGCGGGATTCAAGAGACCCAGTACTTC. This gives the protein CASSGGIQETQYF. The chain uses TRBV9 and TRBJ2-5; D perhaps matches TRBD2 (6 bases). V lost 3 bases to trimming and J lost 2 bases, with 8 bases between them. Germline-derived CDR1 and CDR2 are SGDLS and YYNGEE. The CDR3 is 13 amino acids.

The chain combines TRBV5-1 with TRBJ2-7, with unresolved D. This CDR3 is built from 12 residues. V dropped 0 bases and J dropped 5 bases, with 6 bases sitting between them. Germline CDR1 reads SGHRS; CDR2 reads YFSETQ. The CDR3, as DNA: TGCGCCAGCAGCTTGGCTAGTCACGAGCAGTACTTC. It translates to CASSLASHEQYF. Full variable domain (missing parts from reference TRBV5-1 and TRBJ2-7): KAGVTQTPRYLIKTRGQQVTLSCSPISGHRSVSWYQQTPGQGLQFLFEYFSETQRNKGNFPGRFSGRQFSNSRSEMNVSTLELGDSALYLCASSLASHEQYFGPGTRLTVT.

This clone came up once. The V and J genes are TRBV7-8 and TRBJ1-1; TRBD1 matches at 8 bases. V was clipped by 4 bases and J by 3 bases; unmatched bases: 7. The CDR3 runs 15 residues. Germline V gene data show CDR1 as SGHVS and CDR2 as FQNEAQ. CDR3 sequence (DNA): TGTGCCAGCAGCTCCCAGGGGGCGGGTTACACTGAAGCTTTCTTT. Its translation: CASSSQGAGYTEAFF.

The table lists this clone with a few counts. The chain carries TRBV4-1 and TRBJ2-2; weak D call: TRBD1 (6 bases). Germline V gene data show CDR1 as MGHRA and CDR2 as YSYEKL. The V and J ends lost 3 bases and 4 bases respectively, with 12 bases between them. This CDR3 spans 15 amino acids. DNA for the CDR3: TGCGCCAGCAGCCAGAGAGGACAGACCACCGGGGAGCTGTTTTTT. It specifies CASSQRGQTTGELFF.

The V and J genes are TRBV25-1 and TRBJ1-4; D may be TRBD1 (6 bases). The ends were cut back, 4 bases at V and 3 bases at J, with 18 bases in the middle. The CDR3 runs to 17 residues. The germline CDR1 and CDR2 sequences are MGHDK and SYGVNS. Here the CDR3 reads CASSAPRGRGANEKLFF. The CDR3 DNA reads as TGTGCCAGCAGTGCCCCCCGGGGGCGGGGAGCTAATGAAAAACTGTTTTTT. Full variable domain (remainder filled in from reference TRBV25-1 and TRBJ1-4): EADIYQTPRYLVIGTGKKITLECSQTMGHDKMYWYQQDPGMELHLIHYSYGVNSTEKGDLSSESTVSRIRTEHFPLTLESARPSHTSQYLCASSAPRGRGANEKLFFGSGTQLSVL.

This clone was seen only a few times. V usage is TRBV4-1 and J usage is TRBJ2-1; D unclear. With 1 base removed from V and 4 bases from J, the gap between germline ends came to 2 bases. Per the germline V gene, CDR1 is MGHRA and CDR2 is YSYEKL. There are 12 residues in the CDR3. The CDR3 DNA is TGCGCCAGCAGCCAAGTATACAATGAGCAGTTCTTC. Translated, it gives CASSQVYNEQFF.

This clone has a single count. The same CDR3 is also encoded by other DNA sequences in this sample. This chain connects TRBV5-1 to TRBJ2-3; maybe TRBD2 (6 bases). Germline CDR1 is SGHRS and CDR2 is YFSETQ. The CDR3 runs to 15 residues. Trimming left V 3 bases short and J 0 bases short, with 11 bases between. The CDR3 loop is CASSSSGASTDTQYF. CDR3 DNA sequence: TGCGCCAGCAGCTCCTCGGGAGCGAGCACAGATACGCAGTATTTT.